This T cell receptor (beta chain) stems from a study of memory CD4+ T cells and cytomegalovirus serostatus (dated by TCRdb to about 2019). Regarding the research as a whole: The cohort included some 35 healthy adults from Belgium, of whom 9 were CMV seropositive and 24 were CMV seronegative. To replicate a published TCR-based CMV serostatus classifier, the researchers sequenced the CD4+ memory TCRbeta repertoires of a Belgian cohort whose cytomegalovirus serostatus was known. Overall results and qualifications from the work: Unlike the original study, which covered naive and memory CD4+ and CD8+ populations, the Belgian study sequenced only CD4+CD45RO+ memory cells. Of fewer than 200 previously reported CMV-associated TCRbeta sequences, approximately 70 appeared in the CD4+ memory repertoires, each in one to five individuals. On the Belgian cohort, the classifier built on the original framework reached a median bootstrapped AUC of almost 0.96, with a 95% CI of 0.76-1.00. For predicting CMV serostatus, the median bootstrapped AUC was about 0.94 using the original framework and about 0.9 using a US-trained random forest. The results were interpreted as suggesting that the CMV-associated TCR signature is largely present in the CD4+ memory repertoire.

Single viable CD3+CD4+CD8-CD45RO+ cells were sorted as memory CD4+ T cells on a FACSAria II. CMV serostatus was determined with a Roche Elecsys assay detecting serum IgG against CMV pp150, pp28, p38 and p52. After thawing, total CD4+ T cells were enriched by positive selection with CD4 magnetic microbeads. The samples came from a different study that was designed specifically to examine the CD4+ T cell memory repertoire. Following standard operating procedures, peripheral blood mononuclear cells were isolated and cryopreserved, while serum was kept at -80 degrees C. CD3-PerCP (BW264/56), CD4-APC (RPA-T4), CD45RO-PE (UCHT1) and CD8-Pacific Orange (3B5) antibodies were used for staining, and non-viable cells were excluded with Sytox blue. About this clone itself: The antigen this receptor binds is unknown. Base-call qualities are not available, and no considerably larger clone is one nucleotide away.

The Quick-DNA Microprep Kit was used to extract genomic DNA from the sorted cells. Amplification of TCRbeta DNA was done with the immunoSEQ hsTCRbeta kit, following the protocol from the manufacturer. An Illumina MiSeq instrument was used to sequence the TCRbeta libraries. The paper's data handling went like this. Following removal of out-of-frame sequences, 2 million to 2.5 million distinct TCRbeta sequences were retained, with an average of roughly 70,000 per individual. Each individual was scored by the count of fewer than 200 previously reported CMV-associated TCRbeta sequences and the total productive distinct TCRbeta count. A beta-binomial model was reimplemented in Python, and scikit-learn random forests with default parameters were trained on US cohort data. Classifier performance on the Belgian cohort was reported as the median AUC with percentile confidence intervals calculated over 10,000 bootstrap iterations. TCRdb limited this immuneACCESS table to in-frame rearrangements with V and J called. A share of clones is missing; checked studies link under half to unresolved V genes, and the rest is unexplained. V and J calls and clone size are those listed in that table; D and trimming were worked out from the DNA. This sample comprises 84,000 or so clones, around 80% of them detected only once. In total, the top ten clones hold around 0.78% of the sample.

Spanning cysteine to phenylalanine, the CDR3 consists of 14 amino acids. Only the CDR3 DNA stays, 42 bases, in frame from base 1. According to the germline V gene (reference sequence), CDR1 reads PRHDT and CDR2 reads FYEKMQ. V was cut back by 4 bases and J by 4 bases, leaving a gap of 12 bases between them. The receptor was isolated from an adult in good health and CMV-seronegative. The rearrangement joined TRBV13 to TRBJ2-3; possibly the D gene is TRBD2, per 6 matching bases. Sequencing was carried out using memory CD4+ T cells from blood. The CDR3 region: CASSSGQRADTQYF. The nucleotides read TGTGCCAGCAGCTCGGGCCAGCGGGCAGATACGCAGTATTTT.